The clone carrying this T cell receptor (beta chain) has only a few counts. The antigen remains unidentified. This specimen belongs to a study of identical twins. General study points: There is a chance that invariant MAIT and iNKT cells partially muddied zero-insertion analyses. Model-predicted out-of-frame TCR alpha sharing fell below observed values in monozygotic twins. Fewer insertions characterized abundant cord blood beta clonotypes, whereas memory repertoires showed none.

TCRdb used MiXCR to reprocess the 5' RACE reads, holding one entry per CDR3 protein. The sample holds around 480,000 distinct CDR3 sequences, over 11% seen once. The germline gives CDR1 GTSNPN, CDR2 SVGIG (reference sequence). CDR3 size: 12 residues. V lost 2 bases to trimming and J lost 4 bases, with 9 bases between them. These data were also filed under a second study, of yellow fever vaccine responses in identical twins. From that second work: Reported findings indicate that twins' vaccine T cell responses seemed partially convergent, partially personalized.

What was sequenced was CD4+ T cells sorted from blood. This sequence joins TRBV30 and TRBJ2-7; the D gene is possibly TRBD1 (5 bases). The receptor's source is a young woman in good health. This CDR3 reads CAWSRNRYEQYF. CDR3 DNA sequence: TGTGCCTGGAGTAGAAACAGGTACGAGCAGTACTTC.